These T cell receptor beta chains were read from a single sample in a study of T cell responses to AZD1222 COVID-19 vaccine. The data were produced by immunoSEQ multiplex PCR, yet TCRdb's version contains in-frame clones alone and is incomplete. The repertoire holds approximately 120,000 clones, with more than 80% as singletons. This material consisted of peripheral blood, taken 28 days after the second AZD1222 dose. The receptors were sampled from an adult who received the AZD1222 COVID-19 vaccine. Each CDR3 is given with its conserved first and last residue. Each record gives: D gene, J gene, V gene, CDR3 DNA, CDR3 protein. The D gene is left open where the match is weak.

-,TRBJ2-2,TRBV7-2,TGTGCCAGCAGCTTACGTCAGGCCGGGGAGCTGTTTTTT,CASSLRQAGELFF
-,TRBJ2-6,TRBV5-8,TGTGCCAGCAGCTTGGCGGCATACTCTGGGGCCAACGTCCTGACTTTC,CASSLAAYSGANVLTF
-,TRBJ2-5,TRBV19,TGTGCCAGTAGTATAATGGGGGAGACCCAGTACTTC,CASSIMGETQYF
-,TRBJ1-3,TRBV7-6,TGTGCCAGCAGCCTAGGGGGGTCGGGCTTTGGAAACACCATATATTTT,CASSLGGSGFGNTIYF
-,TRBJ2-3,TRBV11-3,TGTGCCAGCAGCTTGGCAGGCTCGAATACGCAGTATTTT,CASSLAGSNTQYF
-,TRBJ1-6,TRBV27,TGTGCCAGCAGTTTGAGCGGGGGATATAATTCACCCCTCCACTTT,CASSLSGGYNSPLHF
-,TRBJ1-2,TRBV28,TGTGCCAGCACATCCGGGCAGGACATCTATGGCTACACCTTC,CASTSGQDIYGYTF
-,TRBJ1-5,TRBV24-1,TGTGCCACCAGTGATTTTAAGGCGCGGTGCAATCAGCCCCAGCATTTT,CATSDFKARCNQPQHF
-,TRBJ1-1,TRBV7-2,TGTGCCTCTCAGACCTATGGAGGGCTTGAAGCTTTCTTT,CASQTYGGLEAFF
-,TRBJ2-7,TRBV6-5,TGTGCCAGCAGTAACCCCACAGGGTCCTACGAGCAGTACTTC,CASSNPTGSYEQYF
-,TRBJ2-2,TRBV30,TGTGCCTGGAGCCTCTCGAGCAGGGGACTTACCGGGGAGCTGTTTTTT,CAWSLSSRGLTGELFF
-,TRBJ2-2,TRBV28,TGTGCCAGCAGTTTATTTCGGGATGCGAACACCGGGGAGCTGTTTTTT,CASSLFRDANTGELFF